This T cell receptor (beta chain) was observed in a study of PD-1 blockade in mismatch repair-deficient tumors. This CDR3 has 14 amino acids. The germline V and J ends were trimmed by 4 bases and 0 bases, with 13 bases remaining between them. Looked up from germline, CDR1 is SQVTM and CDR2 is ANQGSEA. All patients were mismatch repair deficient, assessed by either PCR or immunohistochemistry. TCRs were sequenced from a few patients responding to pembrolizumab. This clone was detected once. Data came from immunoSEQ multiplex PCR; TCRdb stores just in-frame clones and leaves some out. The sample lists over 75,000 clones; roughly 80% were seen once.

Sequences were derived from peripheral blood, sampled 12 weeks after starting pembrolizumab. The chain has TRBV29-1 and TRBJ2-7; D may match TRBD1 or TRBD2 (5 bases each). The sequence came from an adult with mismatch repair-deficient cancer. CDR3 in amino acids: CSVGGTLTSYEQYF. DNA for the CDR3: TGCAGCGTTGGGGGGACCCTGACCTCCTACGAGCAGTACTTC.